What follows are 2 T cell receptor beta chains derived from one specimen sequenced in a study of T cells in localized non-small cell lung cancer. The assay was immunoSEQ multiplex PCR, and TCRdb's table has in-frame clones only and misses some. Among approximately 61,000 clones listed, roughly 90% were seen once. Sample: peripheral blood, taken before any cancer treatment. These TCRs come from a woman aged 40 to 75 with stage I lung adenocarcinoma.

The chain recombines TRBV29-1 with TRBJ1-1, with D unclear. This CDR3 has 13 amino acids. The germline V and J ends were trimmed by 5 bases and 4 bases, with 14 bases remaining between them. Germline values: CDR1 SQVTM, CDR2 ANQGSEA. This CDR3 is CSVSRKVVTEAFF. CDR3 bases: TGCAGCGTTTCGCGGAAGGTCGTCACTGAAGCTTTCTTT. Full variable domain (missing parts from reference TRBV29-1 and TRBJ1-1): SAVISQKPSRDICQRGTSLTIQCQVDSQVTMMFWYRQQPGQSLTLIATANQGSEATYESGFVIDKFPISRPNLTFSTLTVSNMSPEDSSIYLCSVSRKVVTEAFFGQGTRLTVV.

The V call is TRBV2, the J call TRBJ2-3; possibly TRBD1 for D (5 bases). V was cut by 8 bases and J by 0 bases, with 15 bases left in between. This CDR3 is built from 15 residues. The germline gives CDR1 SNHLY, CDR2 FYNNEI. The CDR3 nucleotides are TGTGCCAGCCGCAAAGAGGCAGGGAGCACAGATACGCAGTATTTT. Protein sequence: CASRKEAGSTDTQYF.